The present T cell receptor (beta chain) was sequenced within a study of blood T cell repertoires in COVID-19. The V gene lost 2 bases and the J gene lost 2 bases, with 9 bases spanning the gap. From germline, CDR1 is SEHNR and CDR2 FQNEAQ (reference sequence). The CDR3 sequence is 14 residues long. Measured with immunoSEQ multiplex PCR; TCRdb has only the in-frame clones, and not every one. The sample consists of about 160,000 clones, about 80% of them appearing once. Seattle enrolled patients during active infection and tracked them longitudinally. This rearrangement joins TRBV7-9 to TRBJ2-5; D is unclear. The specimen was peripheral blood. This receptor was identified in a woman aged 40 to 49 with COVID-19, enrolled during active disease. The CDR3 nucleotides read TGTGCCAGCAGCTTACTTCCAGGACAAGAGACCCAGTACTTC. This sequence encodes CASSLLPGQETQYF.